Presented here are 11 T cell receptor beta chains from one specimen sequenced in a study of blood T cell repertoires in COVID-19. The repertoire was sequenced with immunoSEQ multiplex PCR; TCRdb's copy has only in-frame clones and lacks some. This repertoire shows about 150,000 clones, approximately 83% found once; its top ten account for 25% to 30%. Source material: peripheral blood. All receptors derive from a woman aged 60-70 years with acute or convalescent COVID-19.

This rearrangement joins TRBV18 to TRBJ2-5, with D maybe TRBD2 (8 bases). V gave up 3 bases and J gave up 3 bases, with 17 bases separating them. Germline loops: CDR1 KGHSH, CDR2 LQKENI. This CDR3 comprises 16 residues. The CDR3 DNA is TGTGCCAGCTCACCTAGCAGGGGGACTAGAAAAGAGACCCAGTACTTC. It yields the protein CASSPSRGTRKETQYF.

DNA of the CDR3: TGTGCCAGCAGCTCGCAGCGGGGGGGTACCGGGGAGCTGTTTTTT. Its protein is CASSSQRGGTGELFF. The rearrangement joins TRBV9 to TRBJ2-2; 10 bases match TRBD2. CDR3 size: 15 residues. The trim removed 4 bases at V and 5 bases at J, leaving 5 bases unmatched. Germline loops: CDR1 SGDLS, CDR2 YYNGEE. Filled out from reference TRBV9 and TRBJ2-2, the complete variable domain reads DSGVTQTPKHLITATGQRVTLRCSPRSGDLSVYWYQQSLDQGLQFLIQYYNGEERAKGNILERFSAQQFPDLHSELNLSSLELGDSALYFCASSSQRGGTGELFFGEGSRLTVL.

The chain joins TRBV15 to TRBJ1-3; D remains unclear. The germline V gene has CDR1 LNHNV and CDR2 YYDKDF (reference sequence). This CDR3 is built from 16 residues. V shed 0 bases and J shed 0 bases, with 9 bases lying between them. The CDR3 DNA reads TGTGCCACCAGCAGAGATTTCGGCGGCTCTGGAAACACCATATATTTT. This codes for CATSRDFGGSGNTIYF.

A few counts support this clone. The rearrangement joins TRBV10-1 to TRBJ2-2; 12 bases agree with TRBD1. The CDR3 is made up of 18 amino acids. Trimming cost V 5 bases and J 3 bases; bases outside gene matches: 10. The germline V gene encodes CDR1 WNHNN and CDR2 SYGVQD (reference sequence). The CDR3: CASSPRGTGGADTGELFF. The CDR3 coding sequence is TGCGCCAGCAGTCCCCGCGGGACAGGGGGCGCGGACACCGGGGAGCTGTTTTTT.

The chain's CDR3 is CASSQAGTANEKLFF. The CDR3 DNA is TGTGCCAGCAGCCAAGCTGGGACAGCTAATGAAAAACTGTTTTTT. This rearrangement joins TRBV3-1 (or the pseudogene TRBV3-2) to TRBJ1-4, with 7 bases lining up with TRBD1. The CDR3 length is 15 residues. The V gene's germline CDR1 is LGHDT and CDR2 YNNKEL (reference sequence). J was trimmed by 3 bases and V by 1 base; bases with no gene match: 2.

This chain connects TRBV11-1 to TRBJ2-2, with D hard to call. The CDR3 loop spans 15 amino acids. Trimming pared 1 base from V and 4 bases from J, leaving 10 bases between. Germline V gene data show CDR1 as SGHAT and CDR2 as FQDESV (reference sequence). The CDR3 nucleotides read TGTGCCAGCAGCTTAGTAAGATTCGGCACCGGGGAGCTGTTTTTT. Its translation is CASSLVRFGTGELFF.

The gene calls are TRBV5-1 and TRBJ1-2; D not resolved. The germline V gene encodes CDR1 SGHRS and CDR2 YFSETQ. Trimming took 2 bases from V and 1 from J, leaving 9 bases between them. The CDR3 sequence is 14 residues long. The CDR3 spells CASSFQDFNYGYTF. Written as DNA, the CDR3 is TGCGCCAGCAGCTTCCAGGACTTTAACTATGGCTACACCTTC.

The V call is TRBV7-8, the J call TRBJ1-1, with D possibly being TRBD1 (6 bases). CDR3 length: 13 residues. The germline gives CDR1 SGHVS, CDR2 FQNEAQ. Trimming pared 5 bases from V and 2 bases from J, leaving 9 bases between. The CDR3 loop reads CASSRTANTEAFF. The CDR3 nucleotides are TGTGCCAGCAGCCGGACAGCTAACACTGAAGCTTTCTTT.

V is TRBV5-1 and J is TRBJ1-6, with D unclear. The CDR3 totals 14 residues. With 5 bases removed from V and 0 bases from J, the gap between germline ends came to 6 bases. Germline V gene data show CDR1 as SGHRS and CDR2 as YFSETQ. The CDR3 DNA follows: TGCGCCAGCAGTGAGAGCTCCTATAATTCACCCCTCCACTTT. It is translated as CASSESSYNSPLHF.

This chain joins TRBV18 and TRBJ2-1; no clear D gene. This CDR3 contains 14 residues. Germline lookup yields CDR1 KGHSH and CDR2 LQKENI. V lost 0 bases and J 8 bases, leaving 11 bases between the germline ends. The CDR3 spells CASSPPSENDEQFF. The CDR3, as DNA: TGTGCCAGCTCACCACCGTCGGAGAACGATGAGCAGTTCTTC.

This chain uses TRBV5-4 with TRBJ1-2; D is unresolved. The germline V gene encodes CDR1 SGHNT and CDR2 YYREEE (reference sequence). The V gene lost 2 bases and the J gene lost 8 bases, with 13 bases spanning the gap. The CDR3 covers 13 residues. CDR3 coding DNA: TGTGCCAGCAGCTTCGTTTACGAGGAAGGCTACACCTTC. Its translation: CASSFVYEEGYTF.